Listed below are T cell receptor beta chains from one sample, sequenced in a study of radiotherapy plus CTLA-4 blockade in lung cancer. Libraries were prepared by immunoSEQ multiplex PCR; TCRdb keeps only in-frame clonotypes and omits some of them. This sample has roughly 40,000 clones, with 60% to 80% found just once. This material consisted of peripheral blood, taken from a patient treated with radiotherapy plus ipilimumab. The receptor set was obtained from a human donor with non-small cell lung cancer that progressed on radiotherapy plus ipilimumab. CDR3s include the opening cysteine and the closing phenylalanine or tryptophan. A D gene is named only where the DNA matches it firmly. Only part of the rows carry a size: once, few, many, or a class if the clone is expanded.

j_call d_call v_call clone_size cdr3_aa cdr3_nt
TRBJ2-2 TRBD2 TRBV6-1 . CASSEAGGANTGELFF TGTGCCAGCAGTGAAGCGGGGGGGGCGAACACCGGGGAGCTGTTTTTT
TRBJ1-6 . TRBV5-1 . CASSSDSLLSPLHF TGCGCCAGCAGCTCGGACAGTCTACTTTCACCCCTCCACTTT
TRBJ2-1 . TRBV2 . CASTGYNEQFF TGTGCCAGCACGGGGTACAATGAGCAGTTCTTC
TRBJ2-1 . TRBV4-1 few CASRRQISYNEQFF TGCGCCAGCAGGAGGCAAATCTCCTACAATGAGCAGTTCTTC
TRBJ2-1 TRBD2 TRBV19 . CASSAMGGGAYNEQFF TGTGCCAGTAGTGCAATGGGCGGGGGGGCCTACAATGAGCAGTTCTTC
TRBJ2-5 . TRBV6-5 . CASSNTQGGETQYF TGTGCCAGCAGTAATACACAGGGAGGGGAGACCCAGTACTTC
TRBJ2-5 . TRBV7-2 . CASRTSHLSWQETQYF TGTGCCAGCAGAACGTCCCACTTGAGCTGGCAAGAGACCCAGTACTTC
TRBJ1-5 TRBD1 TRBV2 . CASTGQGTHQPQHF TGTGCCAGCACCGGACAGGGGACCCATCAGCCCCAGCATTTT
TRBJ1-5 . TRBV28 few CASARGGQPQHF TGTGCCAGCGCCCGCGGAGGTCAGCCCCAGCATTTT
TRBJ1-5 . TRBV19 . CASSNHRESQHF TGTGCCAGTAGTAACCACAGGGAATCCCAGCATTTT
TRBJ2-1 TRBD2 TRBV29-1 . CSVEDLALGGRYNEQFF TGCAGCGTTGAAGATCTGGCGCTGGGCGGGAGATACAATGAGCAGTTCTTC
TRBJ1-2 . TRBV28 . CASSRYLLVGNYGYTF TGTGCCAGCAGCCGCTACCTCCTAGTAGGTAACTATGGCTACACCTTC
TRBJ1-2 . TRBV29-1 . CSVDTRHGANYGYTF TGCAGCGTTGATACCCGACACGGTGCTAACTATGGCTACACCTTC
TRBJ2-1 TRBD1 TRBV2 . CASSVEGATEQFF TGTGCCAGCAGTGTCGAGGGGGCGACTGAGCAGTTCTTC
TRBJ2-7 TRBD2 TRBV7-3 . CASSLVRGSLGEQYF TGTGCCAGCAGTCTCGTGCGGGGGAGCTTGGGGGAGCAGTACTTC
TRBJ2-7 TRBD2 TRBV7-2 . CASSLGLADYEQYF TGTGCCAGCAGCTTAGGTCTAGCGGATTACGAGCAGTACTTC
TRBJ2-5 . TRBV4-3 . CASSQAGFAGTQETQYF TGCGCCAGCAGCCAAGCTGGATTTGCAGGTACTCAAGAGACCCAGTACTTC
TRBJ2-3 TRBD2 TRBV7-2 . CASSLAVGWRGATDTQYF TGTGCCAGCAGCTTAGCGGTTGGGTGGCGGGGGGCCACAGATACGCAGTATTTT
TRBJ2-3 . TRBV15 . CATSVFSSPSTDTQYF TGTGCCACCAGCGTATTTAGCTCCCCTAGCACAGATACGCAGTATTTT
TRBJ2-3 . TRBV2 . CASSAQGTQYF TGTGCCAGCAGTGCCCAGGGAACGCAGTATTTT
TRBJ1-4 . TRBV7-9 once CASSPQNEKLFF TGTGCCAGCAGCCCCCAGAATGAAAAACTGTTTTTT
TRBJ2-7 . TRBV18 . CASSPEGGIGSYEQYF TGTGCCAGCTCACCCGAGGGGGGGATAGGGTCCTACGAGCAGTACTTC
TRBJ1-5 TRBD1 TRBV5-1 . CASSFGTGNQPQHF TGCGCCAGCAGCTTCGGGACAGGGAATCAGCCCCAGCATTTT
TRBJ2-3 . TRBV7-2 . CASSSLGGSTDTQYF TGTGCCAGCAGCTCCTTAGGCGGTAGCACAGATACGCAGTATTTT
TRBJ2-5 TRBD1 TRBV5-1 . CASNRLSGTGAQETQYF TGCGCCAGCAACAGACTATCCGGGACAGGAGCACAAGAGACCCAGTACTTC
TRBJ2-6 . TRBV9 . CASSVGQGSGANVLTF TGTGCCAGCAGCGTAGGTCAGGGTTCTGGGGCCAACGTCCTGACTTTC
TRBJ1-4 . TRBV7-2 . CASSFATQENEKLFF TGTGCCAGCAGCTTCGCGACACAGGAAAATGAAAAACTGTTTTTT
TRBJ2-2 . TRBV27 once CASSTGQVKGTGELFF TGTGCCAGCAGTACCGGACAAGTGAAGGGCACCGGGGAGCTGTTTTTT
TRBJ1-4 . TRBV6-5 once CASSPTIGLNEKLFF TGTGCCAGCAGTCCAACGATAGGACTAAATGAAAAACTGTTTTTT
TRBJ2-6 . TRBV7-2 . CASSQTGSGANVLTF TGTGCCAGCAGCCAGACGGGGTCTGGGGCCAACGTCCTGACTTTC
TRBJ1-3 TRBD1 TRBV4-3 . CASSPLGQGSGNTIYF TGCGCCAGCAGCCCCCTGGGACAGGGCTCTGGAAACACCATATATTTT
TRBJ1-1 . TRBV11-3 . CASSQTSSGNTEAFF TGTGCCAGCAGCCAAACGTCTTCAGGGAACACTGAAGCTTTCTTT
TRBJ2-7 TRBD1 TRBV6-5 . CASSQLDIRGEQYF TGTGCCAGCAGTCAACTGGACATCAGGGGGGAGCAGTACTTC
TRBJ2-2 TRBD2 TRBV4-3 . CASSQEAGGPGELFF TGCGCCAGCAGCCAAGAGGCGGGAGGACCCGGGGAGCTGTTTTTT
TRBJ2-2 . TRBV7-3 . CASSPSTAANTGELFF TGTGCCAGCAGCCCCTCGACAGCCGCGAACACCGGGGAGCTGTTTTTT
TRBJ2-2 TRBD1 TRBV2 few CASSWTGVTGELFF TGTGCCAGCAGCTGGACAGGGGTAACCGGGGAGCTGTTTTTT
TRBJ2-1 . TRBV19 . CASASRREQFF TGTGCCAGTGCATCCCGCCGGGAGCAGTTCTTC
TRBJ1-2 TRBD1 TRBV7-8 . CASSTRTRQPRGGYTF TGTGCCAGCAGCACCCGAACGCGACAGCCCAGGGGGGGCTACACCTTC
TRBJ1-1 . TRBV6-6 . CASSYSQGINTEAFF TGTGCCAGCAGTTACTCGCAGGGGATCAACACTGAAGCTTTCTTT
TRBJ1-5 TRBD1 TRBV27 few CASRPGQISNQPQHF TGTGCCAGCAGGCCGGGACAGATAAGCAATCAGCCCCAGCATTTT
TRBJ2-5 TRBD2 TRBV7-2 . CASSLRVAGVETQYF TGTGCCAGCAGCCTAAGGGTGGCGGGGGTGGAGACCCAGTACTTC
TRBJ2-5 TRBD2 TRBV6-1 once CASSESSGRRAQYF TGTGCCAGCAGTGAATCTAGCGGGCGGAGGGCCCAGTACTTC
TRBJ1-1 . TRBV10-3 . CAISVGSNTEAFF TGTGCCATCAGTGTCGGGTCGAACACTGAAGCTTTCTTT
TRBJ1-3 . TRBV7-3 . CASSLNLPGSGNTIYF TGTGCCAGCAGCTTAAATCTTCCGGGCTCTGGAAACACCATATATTTT
TRBJ1-1 TRBD1 TRBV10-2 few CASSEEWDRGYFENTEAFF TGCGCCAGCAGTGAGGAGTGGGACAGGGGATACTTCGAAAACACTGAAGCTTTCTTT
TRBJ1-2 TRBD1 TRBV5-1 once CASSDPGQGSYGYTF TGCGCCAGCAGCGACCCCGGACAGGGAAGCTATGGCTACACCTTC
TRBJ1-6 . TRBV27 . CASSLGTYNSPLHF TGTGCCAGCAGTTTAGGCACGTATAATTCACCCCTCCACTTT
TRBJ1-1 TRBD1 TRBV2 few CASSKDRFNTEAFF TGTGCCAGCAGTAAGGACAGGTTTAACACTGAAGCTTTCTTT
TRBJ1-3 TRBD1 TRBV19 . CASSQQGSGNTIYF TGTGCCAGTAGCCAACAGGGGTCTGGAAACACCATATATTTT
TRBJ2-3 . TRBV2 . CASTRTGYPTDTQYF TGTGCCAGCACCAGAACGGGATACCCCACAGATACGCAGTATTTT
TRBJ2-3 . TRBV10-2 . CASRRSTDTQYF TGCGCCAGCAGGAGGTCCACAGATACGCAGTATTTT